This TCR beta chain emerged from a study of tumor and adjacent non-tumor tissue in lung cancer. The study's findings and limits: Significantly higher TCR diversity was found in tumor than normal lung.

The library came from three nested PCR rounds adapted from ARM-PCR protocols. TCRdb recomputed calls from the multiplex PCR reads with MiXCR, one row per CDR3 protein. This sample yields fewer than 85,000 distinct CDR3 sequences, of which 80% to 85% are seen a single time; about an eighth belongs to the top ten. RNA was extracted from bulk tissue without any cell sorting. The germline V gene encodes CDR1 MNHNY and CDR2 SVGAGI (reference sequence). This CDR3 comprises 14 residues. About this clonotype itself: The antigen is unknown. Its ends do not fully match the called genes, so a read error is possible.

Sequenced sample: lung tumor tissue. The chain links TRBV6-6 to TRBJ2-3, with D uncertain. The TCR sequence derives from a woman in her forties or fifties with non-small cell lung cancer. CDR3 coding DNA: TGTGCCATCAGTTTCCAGTCTTTCATAGATACGCAGTATTTT. Amino acid sequence: CAISFQSFIDTQYF.